The rows below give T cell receptor beta chains drawn from one sample of a study of T cell responses to AZD1222 COVID-19 vaccine. TCRdb's table, derived via immunoSEQ multiplex PCR, lists solely in-frame clones and lacks some. The sample contains about 150,000 clones, about 93% of which appear only once. The sequenced sample was peripheral blood, obtained on day 0 of AZD1222 vaccination. The receptors derive from an adult in good health. Each CDR3 is given with its conserved first and last residue. The D gene is left open where the match is weak. Some rows mark clone size as missing; the rest say once, few, many or name a class of expanded clone.

v_gene	d_gene	j_gene	abundance	CDR3aa	CDR3nt
TRBV18	NA	TRBJ1-1	NA	CASSPLTDLMNTEAFF	TGTGCCAGCTCACCGCTGACGGACTTGATGAACACTGAAGCTTTCTTT
TRBV6-5	TRBD2	TRBJ2-3	NA	CASSYSTSGLTDTQYF	TGTGCCAGCAGTTACTCGACTAGCGGGCTCACAGATACGCAGTATTTT
TRBV30	NA	TRBJ2-1	NA	CAWSPWDENNEQFF	TGTGCCTGGAGTCCGTGGGACGAGAACAATGAGCAGTTCTTC
TRBV6-5	TRBD1	TRBJ1-6	NA	CASGDRGNSPLHF	TGTGCCAGCGGGGACAGGGGAAATTCACCCCTCCACTTT
TRBV15	NA	TRBJ1-2	NA	CATSRDLVSAGSSYGYTF	TGTGCCACCAGCAGAGATTTAGTTTCGGCAGGGTCGAGCTATGGCTACACCTTC
TRBV11-1	TRBD2	TRBJ2-7	NA	CASSLSGGTYEQYF	TGTGCCAGCAGCTTATCGGGGGGTACCTACGAGCAGTACTTC
TRBV2	TRBD2	TRBJ2-2	NA	CASSPLAGEPGELFF	TGTGCCAGCAGCCCACTAGCGGGAGAACCCGGGGAGCTGTTTTTT
TRBV3-1/TRBV3-2	TRBD1	TRBJ2-2	NA	CASSQARQGRNTGELFF	TGTGCCAGCAGCCAAGCTAGACAGGGCCGAAACACCGGGGAGCTGTTTTTT
TRBV15	NA	TRBJ2-5	NA	CATSRDRGGSETQYF	TGTGCCACCAGCAGAGACAGGGGCGGATCAGAGACCCAGTACTTC
TRBV10-3	NA	TRBJ1-1	NA	CAIAGQSNTEAFF	TGTGCCATTGCCGGACAGTCGAACACTGAAGCTTTCTTT
TRBV9	NA	TRBJ2-5	NA	CASSKPDRPVHQETQYF	TGTGCCAGCAGCAAACCCGACAGGCCAGTACACCAAGAGACCCAGTACTTC
TRBV10-3	NA	TRBJ1-2	NA	CAISESGLVGVYGYTF	TGTGCCATCAGTGAGTCAGGCCTGGTAGGGGTCTATGGCTACACCTTC
TRBV7-2	NA	TRBJ1-1	NA	CASSLVPLGPTSNTEAFF	TGTGCCAGCAGCTTAGTCCCTTTAGGCCCAACTTCGAACACTGAAGCTTTCTTT
TRBV19	NA	TRBJ1-1	NA	CASRKTIMNTEAFF	TGTGCCAGTAGGAAGACAATCATGAACACTGAAGCTTTCTTT
TRBV19	TRBD1	TRBJ1-1	NA	CASSMVSGGTEAFF	TGTGCCAGTAGTATGGTTTCAGGGGGGACTGAAGCTTTCTTT
TRBV5-6	NA	TRBJ1-6	NA	CASSLGPGHSYNSPLHF	TGTGCCAGCTCCTTAGGACCGGGGCACTCCTATAATTCACCCCTCCACTTT
TRBV7-9	TRBD2	TRBJ2-1	NA	CASSQGIAGGNNEQFF	TGTGCCAGCAGCCAAGGAATAGCGGGAGGAAACAATGAGCAGTTCTTC
TRBV6-1	NA	TRBJ2-3	NA	CASSEYHREGTDTQYF	TGTGCCAGCAGTGAATACCACAGGGAGGGCACAGATACGCAGTATTTT
TRBV7-9	TRBD1	TRBJ1-4	NA	CASSSQGANEKLFF	TGTGCCAGCAGCTCGCAGGGGGCCAATGAAAAACTGTTTTTT
TRBV9	TRBD2	TRBJ2-2	NA	CASSAGLAVNTGELFF	TGTGCCAGCAGCGCTGGACTAGCTGTAAACACCGGGGAGCTGTTTTTT
TRBV27	NA	TRBJ2-7	once	CASSSLGPAYEQYF	TGTGCCAGCAGTTCATTGGGCCCGGCCTACGAGCAGTACTTC
TRBV4-1	NA	TRBJ1-4	NA	CASSPRPSHFTTNEKLFF	TGCGCCAGCAGCCCGCGACCGTCTCATTTCACAACTAATGAAAAACTGTTTTTT
TRBV28	TRBD1	TRBJ1-4	few	CASSRQGPGEKLFF	TGTGCCAGCAGCCGACAGGGCCCAGGAGAAAAACTGTTTTTT
TRBV11-2	NA	TRBJ1-3	NA	CASSLGIPRSGNTIYF	TGTGCCAGCAGCTTAGGGATCCCCCGCTCTGGAAACACCATATATTTT
TRBV6-4	TRBD1	TRBJ1-6	NA	CASKKTTGRSPLHF	TGTGCCAGCAAAAAAACGACAGGGCGTTCACCCCTCCACTTT
TRBV3-1/TRBV3-2	NA	TRBJ1-1	NA	CASSQEAVNTEAFF	TGTGCCAGCAGCCAAGAGGCCGTGAACACTGAAGCTTTCTTT
TRBV24-1	TRBD1	TRBJ2-2	NA	CATSDPGQGENTGELFF	TGTGCCACCAGTGATCCAGGGCAGGGGGAGAACACCGGGGAGCTGTTTTTT
TRBV5-1	NA	TRBJ2-3	NA	CASSPSVSTDTQYF	TGCGCCAGCAGTCCGAGCGTCAGCACAGATACGCAGTATTTT